This T cell receptor (beta chain) was sequenced in a study of identical twins (TCRdb year 2016). In the study overall: TCR alpha and beta repertoires from monozygotic twins, unrelated adults of various ages and cord blood were deep-sequenced to test whether fetal clonotypes persist. To rule out contamination, the twin experiments were replicated at different times with different library preparation protocols. Paper-wide results and their limitations: Zero-insertion analyses could be partly confounded by invariant T cells such as MAIT and iNKT, although diverse VJ usage argued against such confounding for most clonotypes. Excess twin sharing in beta out-of-frame sequences was weaker because fewer shared sequences lowered the signal-to-noise ratio. Because the same donors could not be followed over many years, the conclusions relied on cross-sectional statistical analysis. Compared with coincidental sharing between unrelated individuals, out-of-frame TCR alpha sequences shared between twins showed an excess of sequences with low generation probability. Recombination models systematically underestimated out-of-frame TCR alpha sharing in monozygotic twins but agreed with sharing between unrelated individuals. Fewer insertions were carried by abundant cord blood beta clonotypes, a similar but weaker trend appeared in young adult naive repertoires, and no such trend appeared in memory repertoires.

This clonotype was observed many times. No antigen is known for it. A junction boundary mismatches the germline segment, possibly from a read error. The CDR3 runs 13 amino acids, cysteine and phenylalanine included. Here the CDR3 DNA is all that survives: 39 bases in frame from base 1. From the germline V gene, CDR1 is SGHRS and CDR2 is YFSETQ. Only healthy Caucasian donors were included. Library preparation used 5' RACE. The listed sequencing device is Illumina HiSeq 2000. A universal primer binding site was introduced by template switching, and a unique molecular identifier was present in the final cDNA, enabling accurate counting of TCR cDNA molecules. First-strand cDNA for TCR alpha and beta chains was synthesized from specific primers in the conserved constant-segment region. To control for contamination, every cDNA library was double barcoded, receiving both a SMART-Mk sample barcode and Illumina barcodes. Two successive PCR steps introduced TruSeq adapter sequences along with Illumina sample barcodes. The TCR alpha and beta cDNA libraries were sequenced on the Illumina HiSeq platform using custom primers. Processing in the source paper ran as follows. Raw reads were processed with MiGEC to extract unique molecular identifiers, and MiXCR was used to determine CDR3 positions. Recombination models were inferred per individual with the repgenHMM and IGoR tools using an EM algorithm. The tcR package in R was used for shared clonotype analysis, with sharing normalized by the product of cloneset sizes. To study raw recombination without the effects of thymic and clonal selection, out-of-frame nonproductive sequences were analyzed. TCRdb itself trimmed the public reads at Q25 with fastp, ran MiXCR and retained productive beta chains. CDR3 protein sequences are deduplicated, and each keeps its most common genes and DNA. For this entry, the V and J calls and clone size follow TCRdb and not the study's own pipeline. The sample table holds roughly 1,500,000 distinct CDR3 sequences, of which around a third were seen once. The ten top clones hold 0.25% to 0.3% of the sample.

The chain is made from TRBV5-1 and TRBJ1-2, with no confidently assigned D gene. The receptor's source is a newborn girl in good health. The specimen sequenced was cord blood. The sequenced DNA: TGTGCCAGCAGCTTAGCAGCTAACTATGGCTACACCTTC. Its protein product is CASSLAANYGYTF.